This passage covers 18 T cell receptor beta chains from one sample sequenced in a study of T cell changes during pregnancy in multiple sclerosis. Sequencing used immunoSEQ multiplex PCR; TCRdb keeps in-frame clones, though not all of them. Counted here are roughly 97,000 clones, around nine tenths occurring once; the ten biggest clones make up under 0.85%. The input for sequencing was peripheral blood, taken in the second trimester of pregnancy. All receptors derive from a female donor in good health, enrolled as a control in a pregnancy study.

The chain uses TRBV6-1 and TRBJ2-2; D may be TRBD2 (6 bases). V lost 2 bases, J lost 5 bases, and 12 bases lay in between. This CDR3 has 15 amino acids. CDR1 is MNHNS and CDR2 is SASEGT in the germline V gene. CDR3 DNA sequence: TGTGCCAGCAGTGAACCGGGACTTAGAACCGGGGAGCTGTTTTTT. As protein: CASSEPGLRTGELFF.

This clone appeared once. The chain combines TRBV28 with TRBJ2-3, with D possibly matching TRBD2 (6 bases). CDR1 MDHEN and CDR2 SYDVKM come from the germline V gene. V lost 5 bases to trimming and J lost 2 bases, with 11 bases between them. The CDR3 runs to 14 residues. The CDR3 DNA reads TGTGCCAGCAGTCGGGGAGGAACCACAGATACGCAGTATTTT. Its protein product is CASSRGGTTDTQYF.

This clone was recorded once. The chain combines TRBV7-8 with TRBJ2-7; 7 bases line up with TRBD2. Germline V CDR1 and CDR2: SGHVS, FQNEAQ. The CDR3 runs to 15 residues. Trimming cost V 1 base and J 2 bases; bases outside gene matches: 5. CDR3 bases: TGTGCCAGCAGCTTAGGGGGGACTAATCCCTACGAGCAGTACTTC. Residues: CASSLGGTNPYEQYF.

This clone appeared once. This chain links TRBV5-1 with TRBJ2-1; the match to TRBD2 covers 8 bases. The CDR3 runs to 15 residues. V gave up 1 base and J gave up 3 bases; unmatched junction bases: 3. In germline, CDR1 is SGHRS, CDR2 YFSETQ. CDR3 nucleotide sequence: TGCGCCAGCAGCTTGACGGGACTAGTCTACAATGAGCAGTTCTTC. This translates into CASSLTGLVYNEQFF.

This sequence joins TRBV7-9 and TRBJ2-4; D ambiguous. CDR1 is SEHNR, CDR2 FQNEAQ, per germline (reference sequence). The V and J ends lost 5 bases and 3 bases respectively, with 5 bases between them. The CDR3 covers 12 residues. The CDR3 region has the DNA TGTGCCAGCAGCCCGGTCAAAAACATTCAGTACTTC. Residues: CASSPVKNIQYF.

The chain is built from TRBV7-9 and TRBJ1-6; a weak D match, TRBD1 (6 bases). V lost 5 bases to trimming and J lost 11 bases, with 19 bases between them. This CDR3 comprises 15 residues. Germline CDR1 is SEHNR and CDR2 is FQNEAQ (reference sequence). CDR3 loop: CASSLDRDIMTPLHF. CDR3 nucleotide sequence: TGTGCCAGCAGCCTGGACCGGGACATCATGACACCCCTCCACTTT.

This clone came up once. The rearrangement joins TRBV6-5 to TRBJ1-1, with TRBD1 as a possible D gene (5 bases). CDR1 is MNHEY and CDR2 is SVGAGI in the germline V gene. The CDR3 runs to 15 residues. V was cut by 2 bases and J by 0 bases, with 10 bases left in between. The CDR3 region has the DNA TGTGCCAGCAGTTACGAAGGGGCCCTGAACACTGAAGCTTTCTTT. Amino acid sequence: CASSYEGALNTEAFF.

The V and J genes are TRBV19 and TRBJ2-1, with a possible D match to TRBD1 (6 bases). Trimming removed 3 bases at V and 9 bases at J, with 15 bases between. The germline gives CDR1 LNHDA, CDR2 SQIVND (reference sequence). This CDR3 is 14 amino acids long. The DNA of the CDR3 is TGTGCCAGTAGTATTCGGGACACCTTGGGTGAGCAGTTCTTC. Translating gives CASSIRDTLGEQFF.

The chain carries TRBV6-1 and TRBJ2-2, with TRBD2 identical over 13 bases. Germline values: CDR1 MNHNS, CDR2 SASEGT. J gave up 4 bases and V 4 bases, and 0 bases lay outside the gene matches. The CDR3 sequence is 15 residues long. The CDR3 loop reads CASSGLAGGTGELFF. The CDR3 DNA is TGTGCCAGCAGTGGACTAGCGGGAGGCACCGGGGAGCTGTTTTTT.

The sample holds a few counts of this clone. The V call is TRBV5-1, the J call TRBJ1-2, with 7 bases matching TRBD1. Germline values: CDR1 SGHRS, CDR2 YFSETQ. CDR3 length: 14 residues. The V gene end was trimmed by 0 bases and the J gene end by 4 bases; junction bases not matched to a gene: 3. The CDR3 spells CASSLDRGSYGYTF. The CDR3 DNA reads TGCGCCAGCAGCTTGGACAGGGGCTCCTATGGCTACACCTTC.

The chain is built from TRBV6-5 and TRBJ2-5, with 11 bases identical to TRBD1. CDR3 size: 16 residues. Germline V lookup: CDR1 MNHEY, CDR2 SVGAGI. V lost 0 bases to trimming and J lost 5 bases; unmatched junction nucleotides: 5. In DNA, the CDR3 is TGTGCCAGCAGTTACTCTAGGGGGACAGGGGGGGAGACCCAGTACTTC. Translation gives CASSYSRGTGGETQYF.

The V gene is TRBV7-2, the J gene TRBJ2-1, with TRBD2 identical over 13 bases. The germline gives CDR1 SGHTA, CDR2 FQGNSA. The trim removed 4 bases at V and 13 bases at J, leaving 7 bases unmatched. This CDR3 is built from 14 residues. DNA of the CDR3: TGTGCCAGCAGCTCCTACGGGACTAGCGGGGTCCAGTTCTTC. This sequence encodes CASSSYGTSGVQFF.

This clone has a single count. The V gene is TRBV12-2, the J gene TRBJ2-1; TRBD2, the table's D call, lacks a check against the DNA. TRBV12-2 is a pseudogene segment. The CDR3 extends over 13 amino acids. The CDR3 coding sequence is TGTGCAAGTCGCTTAGTTTCATTAGAGGAGCAGTTCTTC. Amino acid sequence: CASRLVSLEEQFF.

This chain connects TRBV28 to TRBJ1-1; D gene ambiguous. V shed 7 bases and J shed 0 bases, with 21 bases lying between them. The CDR3 extends over 17 amino acids. Germline CDR1 reads MDHEN; CDR2 reads SYDVKM. The CDR3 region has the DNA TGTGCCAGCAAAGTAGCCGGGGTTGGAGTGGTGAACACTGAAGCTTTCTTT. The encoded protein is CASKVAGVGVVNTEAFF.

The chain has TRBV4-1 and TRBJ1-6; D gene unclear. This CDR3 is built from 17 residues. The V and J ends lost 1 base and 7 bases respectively, with 17 bases between them. The germline CDR1 and CDR2 sequences are MGHRA and YSYEKL. The CDR3 region is CASSQADAVVFNSPLHF. CDR3 DNA sequence: TGCGCCAGCAGCCAAGCAGACGCGGTTGTTTTCAATTCACCCCTCCACTTT.

This clone was found once. The chain couples TRBV6-1 to TRBJ2-5; TRBD1 might be the D (6 bases). CDR1 MNHNS and CDR2 SASEGT come from the germline V gene. The CDR3 is made up of 12 amino acids. V was trimmed by 4 bases and J by 9 bases, leaving 12 bases between them. The DNA of the CDR3 is TGTGCCAGCAGTGCCCCAGGGGCGTCCCAGTACTTC. Its translation is CASSAPGASQYF.

V usage is TRBV7-2 and J usage is TRBJ1-1; no firm D call. The CDR3 totals 14 residues. Germline V gene sequence: CDR1 SGHTA, CDR2 FQGNSA. V lost 1 base, J lost 2 bases, and 8 bases lay in between. CDR3 region: CASSLVRRNTEAFF. The CDR3 nucleotides read TGTGCCAGCAGCTTAGTCAGAAGAAACACTGAAGCTTTCTTT.

V usage is TRBV6-1 and J usage is TRBJ2-7; D is possibly TRBD1 (7 bases). Germline-derived CDR1 and CDR2 are MNHNS and SASEGT. V was cut by 8 bases and J by 0 bases, with 14 bases left in between. This CDR3 contains 14 residues. CDR3 in amino acids: CASGLRDSSYEQYF. The CDR3, as DNA: TGTGCCAGCGGACTAAGGGACAGCTCCTACGAGCAGTACTTC.